This T cell receptor (beta chain) was recovered during a study of T cell responses to AZD1222 COVID-19 vaccine. Whole-study results and caveats: Variant regions that are unmutated are reportedly the target of nearly half of spike-specific TCRs. Most donors were white British and more were female, and clonal diversity was possibly underestimated.

Trimming took 4 bases from V and 4 from J; bases not matched to a gene: 16. Germline CDR1 reads WNHNN; CDR2 reads SYGVQD (reference sequence). There are 19 residues in the CDR3. On this clone: Its antigen is not identified.

TCRdb keeps only in-frame clones here, not all; method: immunoSEQ multiplex PCR. This sample yields approximately 190,000 clones, of which roughly 93% are seen a single time; roughly 9.2% belongs to the top ten. The rearrangement joins TRBV10-1 to TRBJ2-2; 9 positions match TRBD2. Sequenced material: peripheral blood, taken on day 0 of AZD1222 vaccination. The sequence was obtained from an adult in good health. The CDR3 nucleotides are TGCGCCAGCAGTGGCGGGCGTGGTAGCGGGAGAGTGGGCACCGGGGAGCTGTTTTTT. Amino acids: CASSGGRGSGRVGTGELFF.